These 27 T cell receptor beta chains were sequenced from one sample in a study of early T cells in non-severe SARS-CoV-2 infection. A single record per CDR3 protein comes from TCRdb applying MiXCR to the 5' RACE reads. The sample contains approximately 23,000 distinct CDR3 sequences, less than 4.5% of which appear only once. Source material: whole blood. These receptors were obtained from an adult who was a healthcare worker with PCR-confirmed SARS-CoV-2 infection or an uninfected control (not recorded which).

In nucleotides, the CDR3 is TGTGCCTGGACGGGGACAGGGGCTTCACCCCTCCACTTT. Translated: CAWTGTGASPLHF. The V call is TRBV30, the J call TRBJ1-6; TRBD1 matches 10 bases. This CDR3 is 13 amino acids long. The V segment lost 4 bases and the J segment 9 bases; nucleotides outside the gene matches: 3. Germline V gives CDR1 GTSNPN, CDR2 SVGIG (reference sequence).

V usage is TRBV6-5 and J usage is TRBJ1-3, with no clear D. Germline V gene data show CDR1 as MNHEY and CDR2 as SVGAGI. CDR3 length: 13 amino acids. Deletions cut 2 bases from V and 2 bases from J, with 4 bases between. CDR3 DNA sequence: TGTGCCAGCAGTTACCTCCCTGGAAACACCATATATTTT. This encodes CASSYLPGNTIYF.

This clonotype was seen at least ten times. This chain links TRBV12-3 or TRBV12-4 with TRBJ1-5; 8 bases line up with TRBD1. The CDR3 covers 14 residues. Losses at the gene ends were 8 bases for V and 4 bases for J; bases not matched to a gene: 7. The CDR3 DNA follows: TGTGCCAGCTCAGGGACAGGTAGAAATCAGCCCCAGCATTTT. Its protein product is CASSGTGRNQPQHF.

This clonotype was observed at least ten times. This chain uses TRBV6-4 with TRBJ2-1, with 8 nucleotides matching TRBD2. Germline assignment: CDR1 MRHNA and CDR2 SNTAGT. CDR3 size: 15 residues. The V gene end was trimmed by 5 bases and the J gene end by 0 bases; junction bases not matched to a gene: 3. The CDR3 sequence is CASSKLADSYNEQFF. Written as DNA, the CDR3 is TGTGCCAGCAGTAAACTAGCGGACTCCTACAATGAGCAGTTCTTC.

By sample share, this clonotype is medium-sized. The gene calls are TRBV18 and TRBJ2-5, with D perhaps being TRBD1 or TRBD2 (7 bases each). The CDR3 is 17 residues long. Trimming took 0 bases from V and 9 from J, leaving 23 bases between them. Germline CDR1 and CDR2: KGHSH and LQKENI. CDR3 nucleotide sequence: TGTGCCAGCTCACCACCGGAGACAGGGACTACTCCAAGGGCCCAGTACTTC. Its translation is CASSPPETGTTPRAQYF.

This clonotype was seen ten or more times. The rearrangement links TRBV12-3 or TRBV12-4 to TRBJ1-4; D gene unclear. The V end was cut by 4 bases, the J end by 8 bases, with 20 bases between. The CDR3 is 16 residues long. The CDR3 nucleotides read TGTGCCAGCAGTTCGGGTTCCGGGCATAATCAGGAAAAACTGTTTTTT. It yields the protein CASSSGSGHNQEKLFF.

This clonotype was observed at least ten times. V gene TRBV10-1 combines with J gene TRBJ1-2; D is unresolved. Germline V gene lookup returns CDR1 WNHNN and CDR2 SYGVQD (reference sequence). The CDR3 is 13 amino acids. V lost 1 base, J lost 8 bases, and 11 bases lay in between. CDR3 coding DNA: TGCGCCAGCAGTGAGTGGTCAGTAGGAGGCTACACCTTC. Its translation is CASSEWSVGGYTF.

V gene TRBV2 combines with J gene TRBJ2-7; D might be TRBD1 or TRBD2, each matching 5 bases. CDR1 and CDR2 (germline): SNHLY, FYNNEI. V shed 3 bases and J shed 4 bases, with 16 bases lying between them. The CDR3 is 15 amino acids. CDR3 sequence: CASSEWRAGKYEQYF. DNA of the CDR3: TGTGCCAGCAGTGAGTGGCGGGCAGGGAAATACGAGCAGTACTTC.

This clonotype occurred many times. The chain couples TRBV3-1 to TRBJ2-7, with 7 bases aligning to TRBD1. Germline CDR1 is LGHDT and CDR2 is YNNKEL (reference sequence). There are 14 residues in the CDR3. Trimming at V came to 4 bases and at J to 2 bases, leaving 5 bases not matched to a gene. CDR3 bases: TGTGCCAGCAGCCTAGACAGGGCTACCTACGAGCAGTACTTC. Translated: CASSLDRATYEQYF.

This clonotype was picked up many times. The chain has TRBV3-1 and TRBJ2-3, with 11 nucleotides matching TRBD2. In germline, CDR1 is LGHDT, CDR2 YNNKEL (reference sequence). The CDR3 loop spans 15 amino acids. J was trimmed by 0 bases and V by 6 bases; bases with no gene match: 2. The CDR3 region is CASSRLAGSTDTQYF. Written as DNA, the CDR3 is TGTGCCAGCAGTAGACTAGCGGGGAGCACAGATACGCAGTATTTT.

This clonotype was detected many times. V and J are TRBV7-2 and TRBJ1-1; D call uncertain. The CDR3 sequence is 14 residues long. CDR1 is SGHTA, CDR2 FQGNSA, per germline. V was cut by 6 bases and J by 0 bases, with 11 bases left in between. The CDR3 is CASRPVGVNTEAFF. As DNA, the CDR3 is TGTGCCAGCAGACCAGTGGGCGTGAACACTGAAGCTTTCTTT.

In this sample, this clonotype turned up many times. The chain has TRBV27 and TRBJ1-5, with a weak D call TRBD1 (6 bases). The germline CDR1 and CDR2 sequences are MNHEY and SMNVEV (reference sequence). V lost 4 bases to trimming and J lost 4 bases, with 14 bases between them. The CDR3 is made up of 15 amino acids. DNA of the CDR3: TGTGCCAGCAGTTCCTGGACAGCCTTAAATCAGCCCCAGCATTTT. As protein: CASSSWTALNQPQHF.

This clonotype has a count of ten or more. This chain links TRBV20-1 with TRBJ2-1, with D perhaps TRBD1 (6 bases). The CDR3 covers 15 residues. The V end was cut by 1 base, the J end by 0 bases, with 10 bases between. The V gene's germline CDR1 is DFQATT and CDR2 SNEGSKA (reference sequence). CDR3 nucleotides: TGCAGTGCTAGAGGCCAGGGGAGCTCCTACAATGAGCAGTTCTTC. It translates to CSARGQGSSYNEQFF.

At least ten counts were recorded for this clonotype. The chain couples TRBV18 to TRBJ1-1; D may be TRBD1 (6 bases). The germline V gene encodes CDR1 KGHSH and CDR2 LQKENI. V gave up 2 bases and J gave up 10 bases, with 17 bases separating them. The CDR3 totals 14 residues. The DNA for the CDR3 is TGTGCCAGCTCACCAGGAACCGGGGGCGAAGGAGCTTTCTTT. Amino acids: CASSPGTGGEGAFF.

As concerns this clonotype: A much larger clone sits a single nucleotide away, making a read error possible. This chain links TRBV6-1 with TRBJ2-5; no definite D call. There are 11 residues in the CDR3. Trimming left V 4 bases short and J 5 bases short, with 5 bases between. CDR1 and CDR2 (germline): MNHNS, SASEGT. The CDR3 DNA reads as TGTGCCAGCAGTGTAGGGGAGACCCAGTACTTC. Amino acids: CASSVGETQYF.

The sample holds a few counts of this clonotype. This chain uses TRBV7-6 with TRBJ2-1, with 14 bases fitting TRBD2. In germline, CDR1 is SGHVS, CDR2 FNYEAQ. CDR3 size: 15 residues. V was pared by 5 bases and J by 6 bases, with 3 bases of the junction left unmatched. CDR3 DNA: TGTGCCAGCAGCCTAGGACTAGCGGGGGGCAATGAGCAGTTCTTC. This encodes CASSLGLAGGNEQFF. The complete variable domain, with remaining parts taken from reference TRBV7-6 and TRBJ2-1, reads GAGVSQSPRYKVTKRGQDVALRCDPISGHVSLYWYRQALGQGPEFLTYFNYEAQQDKSGLPNDRFSAERPEGSISTLTIQRTEQRDSAMYRCASSLGLAGGNEQFFGPGTRLTVL.

This clonotype was counted many times. The V call is TRBV28, the J call TRBJ2-2; 10 bases match TRBD2. The trim removed 7 bases at V and 4 bases at J, leaving 6 bases unmatched. From germline, CDR1 is MDHEN and CDR2 SYDVKM. The CDR3 is 15 amino acids. CDR3 in DNA: TGTGCCAGCACCTGGACTAGCGGAGGCACCGGGGAGCTGTTTTTT. This sequence encodes CASTWTSGGTGELFF.

Judged by abundance, this clonotype is medium-sized. The chain couples TRBV7-8 to TRBJ1-4; D might be TRBD1 (6 bases). V lost 4 bases, J lost 0 bases, and 9 bases lay in between. Germline V lookup: CDR1 SGHVS, CDR2 FQNEAQ. CDR3 length equals 15 residues. CDR3 amino acids: CASSSQGATNEKLFF. For the CDR3, the DNA is TGTGCCAGCAGCTCACAGGGCGCAACTAATGAAAAACTGTTTTTT.

This clonotype has a count of ten or more. This sequence joins TRBV4-3 and TRBJ1-1; D ambiguous. The CDR3 loop spans 13 amino acids. V was shortened by 0 bases and J by 3 bases, with 5 bases between the two germline ends. Germline V gene sequence: CDR1 LGHNA, CDR2 YSLEER. This CDR3 reads CASSQERDTEAFF. DNA of the CDR3: TGCGCCAGCAGCCAAGAAAGAGACACTGAAGCTTTCTTT.

Many counts were recorded for this clonotype. The chain couples TRBV7-9 to TRBJ1-1, with D uncertain. V was shortened by 4 bases and J by 5 bases, with 11 bases between the two germline ends. Germline-derived CDR1 and CDR2 are SEHNR and FQNEAQ (reference sequence). This CDR3 is built from 13 residues. The CDR3 DNA reads as TGTGCCAGCAGCTCCCGGGTCATGACTGAAGCTTTCTTT. Translated, it gives CASSSRVMTEAFF.

The V call is TRBV6-2 or TRBV6-3, the J call TRBJ2-1; TRBD2 agrees at 8 bases. The CDR3 contains 16 residues. V trimming: 5 bases; J trimming: 5 bases; junction bases outside the gene matches: 11. The germline V gene has CDR1 MNHEY and CDR2 SVGEGT. This CDR3 is CASSRQRGQGDNEQFF. CDR3 bases: TGTGCCAGCAGTAGACAGCGGGGGCAAGGAGACAATGAGCAGTTCTTC.

The sample holds many counts of this clonotype. The chain joins TRBV20-1 to TRBJ2-3; TRBD1 agrees at 7 bases. Germline trimming cut 3 bases from V and 1 base from J; bases unmatched to any gene: 4. Germline V gene sequence: CDR1 DFQATT, CDR2 SNEGSKA (reference sequence). This CDR3 is built from 14 residues. The CDR3, as DNA: TGCAGTGCTAGGGAAGGACAGGGCACAGATACGCAGTATTTT. Translated: CSAREGQGTDTQYF.

Many counts were recorded for this clonotype. This chain's CDR3 is CASSQGQGWEQYF. The CDR3 DNA reads TGTGCCAGCAGCCAAGGACAGGGGTGGGAGCAGTACTTC. The chain uses TRBV5-4 and TRBJ2-7; 9 positions agree with TRBD1. V trimming: 4 bases; J trimming: 7 bases; junction bases outside the gene matches: 6. Germline values: CDR1 SGHNT, CDR2 YYREEE (reference sequence). The length of the CDR3 is 13 residues.

This clonotype was counted at least ten times. This chain joins TRBV20-1 and TRBJ2-3; TRBD1 is a possible D gene (6 bases). V lost 3 bases and J lost 6, with 19 bases in between. There are 15 residues in the CDR3. Germline V CDR1 and CDR2: DFQATT, SNEGSKA (reference sequence). CDR3 sequence: CSASTGLEHTDTQYF. DNA of the CDR3: TGCAGTGCTAGTACAGGGTTAGAACACACGGATACGCAGTATTTT.

This clonotype was seen repeatedly, ten times or more. The chain carries TRBV10-3 and TRBJ2-3, with 9 bases fitting TRBD1. The CDR3 is 16 amino acids. The V gene's germline CDR1 is ENHRY and CDR2 SYGVKD. V lost 4 bases to trimming and J lost 5 bases; unmatched junction nucleotides: 10. The CDR3 here is CAISGAGTGKEDTQYF. CDR3 nucleotide sequence: TGTGCCATCAGTGGTGCCGGGACAGGGAAGGAAGATACGCAGTATTTT.

The sample holds many counts of this clonotype. The J gene is TRBJ2-3, the V gene TRBV6-4; D not certain. The CDR3 runs to 18 residues. V lost 3 bases to trimming and J lost 2 bases, with 21 bases between them. From germline, CDR1 is MRHNA and CDR2 SNTAGT. CDR3 sequence: CASSETDVLRAFTDTQYF. CDR3 coding DNA: TGTGCCAGCAGTGAGACCGACGTGCTACGGGCTTTCACAGATACGCAGTATTTT.

This clonotype was recorded at least ten times. The chain carries TRBV7-3 and TRBJ2-3, with a weak D call TRBD2 (6 bases). This CDR3 contains 15 residues. V was clipped by 5 bases and J by 2 bases, with 14 bases between them. Germline V lookup: CDR1 SGHTA, CDR2 FQGTGA. CDR3 sequence reads: CASSIGGSNTDTQYF. Written as DNA, the CDR3 is TGTGCCAGCAGCATCGGGGGATCTAACACAGATACGCAGTATTTT.